This TCR beta chain was found in a study of vaccination and CD4 T cells after COVID-19. Overall study context: In culture, cells were exposed to overlapping spike peptides from SARS-CoV-2, HCoV-NL63, HCoV-OC43 and HCoV-229E.

With the Oncomine TCR Beta short-read assay, DNA from cultured CD4+ T cells was sequenced. TCRdb called the PCR reads again in MiXCR, with one record for every CDR3 protein. This sample yields about 15,000 distinct CDR3 sequences, of which less than 35% are seen a single time; 15% to 19% belongs to the top ten. V dropped 4 bases and J dropped 2 bases, with 17 bases sitting between them. Germline V gene data show CDR1 as LNHDA and CDR2 as SQIVND (reference sequence). This CDR3 spans 17 amino acids. Treatment meaning: approximately 9-day PBMC culture with coronavirus spike peptide pools or control peptides (ViraFEST assay). About this clonotype: No antigen is known for it.

The sample comprised cultured CD4+ T cells from blood. This TCR came from a human donor with COVID-19. V usage is TRBV19 and J usage is TRBJ2-2; TRBD2 is a possible D gene (7 bases). Here the CDR3 DNA reads TGTGCCAGTAGTAAAAGGACGGGGGGCTCCAACACCGGGGAGCTGTTTTTT. As protein: CASSKRTGGSNTGELFF.